The 24 T cell receptor beta chains below come from one sample, sequenced in a study of vaccination effects on CD4 cells after COVID-19. Method: immunoSEQ multiplex PCR; TCRdb's copy keeps in-frame clones and lacks some. Of 20,000 to 25,000 clones listed, 72% are singletons. These receptors are not linked to any known antigen. Expansion with viral peptide pools was applied to antigen-specific CD4+ T cells by the ViraFEST assay prior to sequencing. On roughly day 9 of culture, CD4+ T cells were separated out. All study participants received two doses of BNT162b2 or mRNA-1273 vaccine. Sequencing used CD4+ T cells from PBMCs cultured with HCoV-NL63 spike peptides, obtained after COVID-19 vaccination. The receptors come from a human donor who received a COVID-19 vaccine.

V is TRBV9 and J is TRBJ2-5, with 9 bases lining up with TRBD2. Trimming removed 3 bases from V and 4 bases from J; junction bases left unmatched: 4. In germline, CDR1 is SGDLS, CDR2 YYNGEE. The CDR3 totals 14 residues. This CDR3 is CASSGAGGRETQYF. CDR3 DNA sequence: TGTGCCAGCAGCGGCGCGGGGGGGAGAGAGACCCAGTACTTC.

CDR3 nucleotides: TGTGCCAGCAGTGGATTAGCGGGAGTATACGAGCAGTACTTC. Translated: CASSGLAGVYEQYF. The V gene is TRBV2, the J gene TRBJ2-7; the match to TRBD2 covers 9 bases. V gave up 4 bases and J gave up 4 bases; unmatched junction bases: 5. The CDR3 is made up of 14 amino acids. The V gene's germline CDR1 is SNHLY and CDR2 FYNNEI.

The V and J genes are TRBV7-2 and TRBJ2-5; maybe TRBD2 (6 bases). V was shortened by 1 base and J by 5 bases, with 17 bases between the two germline ends. The CDR3 has 16 residues. Per the germline V gene, CDR1 is SGHTA and CDR2 is FQGNSA. The CDR3 loop reads CASSLGTAGLRETQYF. CDR3 sequence (DNA): TGTGCCAGCAGCTTAGGTACAGCGGGTCTTAGGGAGACCCAGTACTTC.

This clone appeared a single time. This chain links TRBV5-1 with TRBJ2-2; tentatively, D is TRBD1 or TRBD2 (6 bases each). The CDR3 runs 12 residues. Trimming shortened V by 5 bases and J by 6 bases, and 8 bases separated the two germline ends. CDR1 and CDR2 (germline): SGHRS, YFSETQ. The CDR3 nucleotides are TGCGCCAGCAGAAGGGGGGCCGGGGAGCTGTTTTTT. It is translated as CASRRGAGELFF.

This rearrangement joins TRBV6-5 to TRBJ1-5; 9 nucleotides match TRBD1. Germline values: CDR1 MNHEY, CDR2 SVGAGI. Germline trimming cut 6 bases from V and 0 bases from J; bases unmatched to any gene: 3. The CDR3 loop spans 15 amino acids. CDR3 bases: TGTGCCAGCAGACAGGACAGGGGTAGCAATCAGCCCCAGCATTTT. Protein: CASRQDRGSNQPQHF.

The chain is built from TRBV5-1 and TRBJ1-3, with 9 nucleotides matching TRBD1. The trim removed 2 bases at V and 4 bases at J, leaving 7 bases unmatched. CDR1 SGHRS and CDR2 YFSETQ come from the germline V gene. The CDR3 covers 16 residues. The CDR3 region has the DNA TGCGCCAGCAGCTTCACCGGGACAGGGATCGGAAACACCATATATTTT. Residues: CASSFTGTGIGNTIYF.

This rearrangement joins TRBV5-1 to TRBJ1-4; D uncertain. V lost 4 bases and J 0 bases, leaving 4 bases between the germline ends. Germline values: CDR1 SGHRS, CDR2 YFSETQ. The CDR3 covers 13 residues. CDR3 sequence: CASSSATNEKLFF. The CDR3 nucleotides read TGCGCCAGCAGCAGTGCAACTAATGAAAAACTGTTTTTT.

The CDR3 nucleotides are TGCGCCAGCCTCAAAGACGGATCGAACACCGGGGAGCTGTTTTTT. Encoded protein: CASLKDGSNTGELFF. This chain links TRBV5-1 with TRBJ2-2; no clear D gene. Trimming cost V 7 bases and J 0 bases, with 13 bases left between them. CDR1 and CDR2 (germline): SGHRS, YFSETQ. The CDR3 is 15 residues long.

The chain carries TRBV12-3 or TRBV12-4 and TRBJ1-1; D is uncertain. The CDR3 is 13 amino acids. The germline V and J ends were trimmed by 9 bases and 0 bases, with 11 bases remaining between them. This CDR3 reads CASTLRVNTEAFF. The CDR3 nucleotides read TGTGCCAGTACACTACGAGTGAACACTGAAGCTTTCTTT.

The V and J genes are TRBV19 and TRBJ2-2; the match to TRBD2 covers 7 bases. CDR3 length: 18 amino acids. Trimming removed 5 bases from V and 0 bases from J; junction bases left unmatched: 12. From germline, CDR1 is LNHDA and CDR2 SQIVND (reference sequence). CDR3 sequence reads: CASSPRGRVYTNTGELFF. The CDR3 DNA follows: TGTGCCAGTAGTCCCCGGGGGAGGGTCTATACGAACACCGGGGAGCTGTTTTTT.

This chain connects TRBV3-1 (or the pseudogene TRBV3-2) to TRBJ2-5; TRBD1 or TRBD2 may be the D gene (6 bases each). There are 13 residues in the CDR3. The ends were cut back, 3 bases at V and 4 bases at J, with 9 bases in the middle. Germline-derived CDR1 and CDR2 are LGHDT and YNNKEL (reference sequence). Here the CDR3 DNA reads TGTGCCAGCAGCCAGGAGGGGGGAGAGACCCAGTACTTC. It encodes CASSQEGGETQYF.

J is TRBJ2-2 and V is TRBV5-4; possible D gene TRBD1, 6 bases. Germline assignment: CDR1 SGHNT and CDR2 YYREEE (reference sequence). CDR3 length equals 17 residues. V was clipped by 4 bases and J by 6 bases, with 22 bases between them. The CDR3 loop reads CASSPGTRDTRSGELFF. CDR3 nucleotide sequence: TGTGCCAGCAGCCCCGGAACCAGGGACACAAGGTCCGGGGAGCTGTTTTTT.

This CDR3 is CASSKIRTSASYHQETQYF. DNA of the CDR3: TGTGCCAGCAGCAAAATTCGGACTAGCGCAAGTTATCACCAAGAGACCCAGTACTTC. V gene TRBV21-1 combines with J gene TRBJ2-5; TRBD2 is the table's D call, not checked against the DNA. TRBV21-1 is reported as a pseudogene. This CDR3 is built from 19 residues.

There are a few counts of this clone. The rearrangement links TRBV7-8 to TRBJ1-6; D is unresolved. CDR1 and CDR2 (germline): SGHVS, FQNEAQ. V lost 4 bases to trimming and J lost 0 bases, with 13 bases between them. This CDR3 contains 17 residues. The CDR3, as DNA: TGTGCCAGCAGCTCATACGACTGGTACTCCTATAATTCACCCCTCCACTTT. Protein: CASSSYDWYSYNSPLHF.

Only a few counts were recorded for this clone. The rearrangement joins TRBV3-1 (or the pseudogene TRBV3-2) to TRBJ2-1; perhaps TRBD2 as D (5 bases). Germline CDR1 is LGHDT and CDR2 is YNNKEL (reference sequence). The germline V and J ends were trimmed by 4 bases and 6 bases, with 19 bases remaining between them. This CDR3 has 16 residues. The CDR3 sequence: CASSRSDSALANEQFF. The CDR3 bases are TGTGCCAGCAGCCGATCGGACTCCGCTTTGGCCAATGAGCAGTTCTTC.

Relative to its sample, this clone is medium-sized (0.01 to 0.1%). This specimen includes other DNA sequences encoding the same CDR3. J is TRBJ1-2 and V is TRBV3-1 (or the pseudogene TRBV3-2); no reliable D call. This CDR3 has 12 amino acids. Trimming took off 3 bases at V and 7 bases at J, with 9 bases between the two ends. CDR1 and CDR2 (germline): LGHDT, YNNKEL (reference sequence). The CDR3 loop is CASSQGNSGYTF. CDR3 nucleotide sequence: TGTGCCAGCAGCCAGGGAAATAGTGGCTACACCTTC.

The V call is TRBV12-3 or TRBV12-4, the J call TRBJ2-1; D gene unclear. The CDR3 is 12 residues long. Trimming took off 6 bases at V and 9 bases at J, with 12 bases between the two ends. CDR3 DNA sequence: TGTGCCAGCAGCCCCGAGATATTTGAGCAGTTCTTC. This gives the protein CASSPEIFEQFF.

The rearrangement uses TRBV3-1 (or the pseudogene TRBV3-2) and TRBJ2-5; D possibly corresponds to TRBD1 (6 bases). The CDR3 consists of 12 residues. CDR1 and CDR2 (germline): LGHDT, YNNKEL (reference sequence). V was clipped by 8 bases and J by 5 bases, with 12 bases between them. As DNA, the CDR3 is TGTGCCAGCCGAAACCAGGGGGAGACCCAGTACTTC. It specifies CASRNQGETQYF.

This chain joins TRBV27 and TRBJ2-1; 8 bases map to TRBD1. CDR3 length equals 17 residues. CDR1 MNHEY and CDR2 SMNVEV come from the germline V gene (reference sequence). V dropped 4 bases and J dropped 4; count of bases not matched to a gene: 12. The CDR3 sequence is CASSSRQGRYRYNEQFF. The CDR3 DNA is TGTGCCAGCAGTTCTCGACAGGGGCGCTACAGATACAATGAGCAGTTCTTC.

The chain has TRBV5-1 and TRBJ2-5; 8 bases match TRBD1. Looked up from germline, CDR1 is SGHRS and CDR2 is YFSETQ. The CDR3 has 14 residues. Germline trimming cut 4 bases from V and 4 bases from J; bases unmatched to any gene: 6. As DNA, the CDR3 is TGCGCCAGCAGCACCGGACAGGGAGCAGAGACCCAGTACTTC. Amino acid sequence: CASSTGQGAETQYF.

V gene TRBV27 combines with J gene TRBJ2-7, with 11 bases identical to TRBD2. Trimming took 2 bases from V and 4 from J; bases not matched to a gene: 10. The germline V gene encodes CDR1 MNHEY and CDR2 SMNVEV (reference sequence). The CDR3 contains 17 residues. The CDR3 nucleotides read TGTGCCAGCAGTTTACTAGCGGGGGGTCACGGCTCTTACGAGCAGTACTTC. Translated: CASSLLAGGHGSYEQYF.

This clone was observed a handful of times. The V and J genes are TRBV12-3 or TRBV12-4 and TRBJ1-1, with D maybe TRBD1 (5 bases). The CDR3 length is 10 residues. Trimming removed 8 bases at V and 11 bases at J, with 12 bases between. The CDR3 reads CASGTVGAFF. CDR3 nucleotides: TGTGCCAGCGGGACCGTAGGGGCTTTCTTT.

The gene calls are TRBV19 and TRBJ1-1; D is perhaps TRBD1 (5 bases). This CDR3 has 15 residues. Trimming took off 0 bases at V and 1 base at J, with 9 bases between the two ends. Germline CDR1 is LNHDA and CDR2 is SQIVND (reference sequence). CDR3 in amino acids: CASSIDGRENTEAFF. The DNA of the CDR3 is TGTGCCAGTAGTATAGACGGCAGGGAGAACACTGAAGCTTTCTTT.

The chain is built from TRBV12-3 or TRBV12-4 and TRBJ1-6; TRBD1 matches 7 bases. The CDR3 runs 13 residues. The V and J ends lost 6 bases and 5 bases, in that order; junction bases with no gene match: 1. CDR3 nucleotide sequence: TGTGCCAGCAGGGGGACAGATAATTCACCCCTCCACTTT. Protein: CASRGTDNSPLHF.